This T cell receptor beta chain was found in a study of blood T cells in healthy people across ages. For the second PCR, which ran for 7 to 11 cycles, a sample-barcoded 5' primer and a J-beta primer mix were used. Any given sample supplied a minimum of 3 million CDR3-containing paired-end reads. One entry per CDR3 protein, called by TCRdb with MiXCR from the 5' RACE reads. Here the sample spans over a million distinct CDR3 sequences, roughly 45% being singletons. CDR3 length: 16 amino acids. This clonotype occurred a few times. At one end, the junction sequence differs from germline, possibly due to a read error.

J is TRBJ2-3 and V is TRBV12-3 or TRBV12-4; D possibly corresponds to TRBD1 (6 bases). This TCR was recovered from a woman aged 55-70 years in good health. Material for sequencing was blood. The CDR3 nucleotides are TGTGCTAGCAGTCCTCCGACAGGTCTGGGAACAGATACGCAGTATTTT. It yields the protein CASSPPTGLGTDTQYF.